Presented here are 28 T cell receptor beta chains from one specimen sequenced in a study of beta chain features in type 1 diabetes (dated by TCRdb to the late 2010s). The method was the immunoSEQ multiplex PCR assay. The entire isolated RNA was reverse transcribed using the High Capacity cDNA Reverse Transcription Kit, and thus expressed TCRB transcripts were sequenced. What TCRdb holds here is the immuneACCESS table cut down to in-frame rearrangements. Part of the clones is not present; checked against another copy, under half of the missing clones reflect an unresolved V gene, and the others are unexplained. Present in this sample are a few hundred thousand clones, about 15% of which were seen just once. The ten most abundant clones make up approximately 0.02% of the sample. Sequencing used naive CD4+ T cells from blood. Reading the label with the study, this specimen's cell subset or site is: true naive CD4+ T cells. Receptor source: a woman younger than 30 in good health.

The chain combines TRBV5-4 with TRBJ2-5, with 11 bases identical to TRBD2. V lost 5 bases, J lost 5 bases, and 11 bases stayed unmatched. CDR1 SGHNT and CDR2 YYREEE come from the germline V gene (reference sequence). There are 16 residues in the CDR3. CDR3 nucleotides: TGTGCCAGCAGTTCCCGGACTAGCGGGTATGGGGAGACCCAGTACTTC. It codes for CASSSRTSGYGETQYF.

The chain links TRBV19 to TRBJ2-1; TRBD1 matches at 7 bases. Germline-derived CDR1 and CDR2 are LNHDA and SQIVND (reference sequence). The CDR3 contains 14 residues. V lost 5 bases, J lost 4 bases, and 5 bases stayed unmatched. CDR3 protein: CASSARQGYNEQFF. For the CDR3, the DNA is TGTGCCAGTAGTGCCCGACAGGGTTACAATGAGCAGTTCTTC.

This clone was recorded a few times. Other DNA sequences in this specimen translate into the identical CDR3. The rearrangement links TRBV5-1 to TRBJ2-1, with D uncertain. The germline CDR1 and CDR2 sequences are SGHRS and YFSETQ. CDR3 length: 13 amino acids. V was trimmed by 0 bases and J by 2 bases, leaving 3 bases between them. CDR3 bases: TGCGCCAGCAGCTTGGGTACCTACAATGAGCAGTTCTTC. It encodes CASSLGTYNEQFF. Full variable domain (missing parts from reference TRBV5-1 and TRBJ2-1): KAGVTQTPRYLIKTRGQQVTLSCSPISGHRSVSWYQQTPGQGLQFLFEYFSETQRNKGNFPGRFSGRQFSNSRSEMNVSTLELGDSALYLCASSLGTYNEQFFGPGTRLTVL.

The rearrangement links TRBV10-3 to TRBJ2-7; TRBD2 matches 8 bases. CDR1 and CDR2 (germline): ENHRY, SYGVKD. The CDR3 totals 12 residues. Trimming took 10 bases from V and 7 from J; bases not matched to a gene: 9. As DNA, the CDR3 is TGTGCCACAAAGCGGGAGCAACGGGAGCAGTACTTC. It yields the protein CATKREQREQYF.

This clone was counted between two and nine times. The chain links TRBV2 to TRBJ2-4; 14 bases map to TRBD2. The CDR3 is 17 amino acids. V trimming: 7 bases; J trimming: 0 bases; junction bases outside the gene matches: 5. The germline V gene has CDR1 SNHLY and CDR2 FYNNEI. The CDR3 spells CASTPGLAGAAKNIQYF. In DNA form, the CDR3 reads TGTGCCAGCACTCCGGGACTAGCGGGGGCAGCCAAAAACATTCAGTACTTC. The full variable domain, rest sourced from reference TRBV2 and TRBJ2-4, is EPEVTQTPSHQVTQMGQEVILRCVPISNHLYFYWYRQILGQKVEFLVSFYNNEISEKSEIFDDQFSVERPDGSNFTLKIRSTKLEDSAMYFCASTPGLAGAAKNIQYFGAGTRLSVL.

This chain uses TRBV20-1 with TRBJ1-1, with a weak D call TRBD1 (5 bases). Trimming took off 5 bases at V and 7 bases at J, with 11 bases between the two ends. CDR3 size: 11 residues. Germline loops: CDR1 DFQATT, CDR2 SNEGSKA (reference sequence). DNA for the CDR3: TGCAGTGCTCCGGGGGGGGGTGAAGCTTTCTTT. Its protein product is CSAPGGGEAFF.

This clone has more than one count but fewer than ten. V and J are TRBV25-1 and TRBJ1-1; no clear D gene. V lost 6 bases, J lost 6 bases, and 8 bases lay in between. Germline-derived CDR1 and CDR2 are MGHDK and SYGVNS. The CDR3 has 11 amino acids. The CDR3 sequence is CASRSNSEAFF. Here the CDR3 DNA reads TGTGCCAGCAGATCTAACTCTGAAGCTTTCTTT.

This clone was seen once. V usage is TRBV11-2 and J usage is TRBJ2-7, with 7 bases fitting TRBD2. Germline V gene lookup returns CDR1 SGHAT and CDR2 FQNNGV. The junction had 1 base not matched to a gene; V was cut back by 1 base and J by 1 base. This CDR3 is built from 14 residues. CDR3: CASSLVSGSYEQYF. The CDR3 coding sequence is TGTGCCAGCAGCTTAGTTAGCGGGTCCTACGAGCAGTACTTC.

This chain uses TRBV4-2 with TRBJ2-7; 13 bases agree with TRBD2. The CDR3 totals 17 residues. J gave up 4 bases and V 4 bases, and 10 bases lay outside the gene matches. The germline gives CDR1 LGHNA, CDR2 YNFKEQ. The CDR3 here is CASSPDGLAGVVYEQYF. CDR3 in DNA: TGTGCCAGCAGCCCAGACGGACTAGCGGGAGTGGTGTACGAGCAGTACTTC.

This clone showed up just a few times. The chain recombines TRBV30 with TRBJ1-2, with a tentative D call TRBD1 (6 bases). Trimming left V 5 bases short and J 7 bases short, with 14 bases between. Germline lookup yields CDR1 GTSNPN and CDR2 SVGIG (reference sequence). The CDR3 runs 12 residues. The CDR3 nucleotides are TGTGCCTGGCAACCAGGGGCCGGTGGCTACACCTTC. Translated: CAWQPGAGGYTF.

The chain links TRBV18 to TRBJ1-1, with TRBD1 identical over 9 bases. The length of the CDR3 is 18 residues. From germline, CDR1 is KGHSH and CDR2 LQKENI. V lost 6 bases and J lost 0; bases outside the gene matches: 14. The CDR3 spells CASSRGSDRGPLNTEAFF. The CDR3 DNA follows: TGTGCCAGCTCTCGGGGGTCGGACAGGGGACCTTTGAACACTGAAGCTTTCTTT.

V and J are TRBV25-1 and TRBJ1-2; maybe TRBD1 (6 bases). In germline, CDR1 is MGHDK, CDR2 SYGVNS. Deletions cut 6 bases from V and 8 bases from J, with 16 bases between. The CDR3 consists of 13 residues. The CDR3 nucleotides read TGTGCCAGCAGCCTGACAGGACCAGGGGGCTACACCTTC. Its translation: CASSLTGPGGYTF.

The chain's CDR3 is CASSAIGTSGQETQYF. The DNA for the CDR3 is TGTGCCAGTAGTGCGATAGGGACTAGCGGACAAGAGACCCAGTACTTC. The rearrangement joins TRBV19 to TRBJ2-5; TRBD2 agrees at 11 bases. The ends lost 5 bases at V and 2 bases at J; junction bases unmatched: 7. CDR3 size: 16 residues. Germline values: CDR1 LNHDA, CDR2 SQIVND (reference sequence).

The genes are TRBV7-6 and TRBJ2-1; 12 nucleotides agree with TRBD2. Germline CDR1 reads SGHVS; CDR2 reads FNYEAQ. With V trimmed by 4 bases and J by 9 bases, 7 bases remained unmatched. This CDR3 contains 15 residues. The CDR3 is CASSSLAGGVPEQFF. CDR3 sequence (DNA): TGTGCCAGCAGCTCACTAGCGGGAGGAGTTCCTGAGCAGTTCTTC.

This clone was seen only a few times. The genes are TRBV30 and TRBJ2-3, with D possibly being TRBD1 (5 bases). There are 12 residues in the CDR3. From germline, CDR1 is GTSNPN and CDR2 SVGIG (reference sequence). V lost 4 bases to trimming and J lost 5 bases, with 10 bases between them. CDR3 loop: CAWTPGKDTQYF. In DNA, the CDR3 is TGTGCCTGGACACCAGGGAAAGATACGCAGTATTTT.

This sequence joins TRBV30 and TRBJ1-4; D gene ambiguous. The CDR3 has 15 amino acids. CDR1 is GTSNPN and CDR2 is SVGIG in the germline V gene (reference sequence). The ends were cut back, 0 bases at V and 5 bases at J, with 13 bases in the middle. CDR3 sequence reads: CAWSVPSGVNEKLFF. CDR3 DNA: TGTGCCTGGAGTGTACCTTCTGGAGTGAATGAAAAACTGTTTTTT.

This clone was counted a few times. The V call is TRBV27, the J call TRBJ2-1; TRBD1 matches at 8 bases. The CDR3 consists of 15 residues. J lost 4 bases, V lost 6 bases, and 8 bases had no gene match. Germline V gene sequence: CDR1 MNHEY, CDR2 SMNVEV (reference sequence). In nucleotides, the CDR3 is TGTGCCAGCAGAGGACAGGGTACGGTATACAATGAGCAGTTCTTC. Protein sequence: CASRGQGTVYNEQFF.

This clone was picked up a small number of times. The V and J genes are TRBV7-3 and TRBJ2-7; D is possibly TRBD1 (5 bases). The germline CDR1 and CDR2 sequences are SGHTA and FQGTGA. V lost 1 base to trimming and J lost 5 bases, with 12 bases between them. CDR3 length: 14 residues. CDR3 DNA: TGTGCCAGCAGCTTAAGCCCAGGGCTGGACGAGCAGTACTTC. Its translation: CASSLSPGLDEQYF.

This chain links TRBV28 with TRBJ1-5; 7 positions agree with TRBD1. V gave up 7 bases and J gave up 2 bases; unmatched junction bases: 2. Germline CDR1 MDHEN, CDR2 SYDVKM. This CDR3 spans 13 amino acids. Written as DNA, the CDR3 is TGTGCCAGCACCGGACAGGGCAATCAGCCCCAGCATTTT. Translating it yields CASTGQGNQPQHF.

This clone appeared a few times. This rearrangement joins TRBV9 to TRBJ1-5; maybe TRBD1 (6 bases). CDR1 SGDLS and CDR2 YYNGEE come from the germline V gene. The V end lost 4 bases, the J end lost 1 base, and 12 bases lay between the germline ends. CDR3 length: 15 residues. The CDR3 sequence: CASSWRGASNQPQHF. For the CDR3, the DNA is TGTGCCAGCAGCTGGCGGGGGGCGAGCAATCAGCCCCAGCATTTT. Based on the CDR3 plus reference TRBV9 and TRBJ1-5, the full variable domain is DSGVTQTPKHLITATGQRVTLRCSPRSGDLSVYWYQQSLDQGLQFLIQYYNGEERAKGNILERFSAQQFPDLHSELNLSSLELGDSALYFCASSWRGASNQPQHFGDGTRLSIL.

The V call is TRBV6-8, the J call TRBJ2-1, with 14 bases matching TRBD2. V was pared by 8 bases and J by 3 bases, with 6 bases of the junction left unmatched. CDR1 MNHGY and CDR2 SAAAGT come from the germline V gene. The CDR3 is 16 residues long. The CDR3 DNA reads TGTGCCAGCGGGACTAGCGGGAGAAAGTTCTACAATGAGCAGTTCTTC. Its protein product is CASGTSGRKFYNEQFF.

The chain uses TRBV2 and TRBJ2-7, with a weak D call TRBD2 (6 bases). The CDR3 has 15 amino acids. The V and J ends lost 6 bases and 0 bases respectively, with 15 bases between them. CDR1 is SNHLY and CDR2 is FYNNEI in the germline V gene. Here the CDR3 DNA reads TGTGCCAGCAGAGTAGCGGTTGTGAGCTCCTACGAGCAGTACTTC. Translated, it gives CASRVAVVSSYEQYF. Looking up the rest from reference TRBV2 and TRBJ2-7 gives the full variable domain: EPEVTQTPSHQVTQMGQEVILRCVPISNHLYFYWYRQILGQKVEFLVSFYNNEISEKSEIFDDQFSVERPDGSNFTLKIRSTKLEDSAMYFCASRVAVVSSYEQYFGPGTRLTVT.

The gene calls are TRBV7-3 and TRBJ2-1, with TRBD2 identical over 10 bases. Germline CDR1 reads SGHTA; CDR2 reads FQGTGA. V dropped 6 bases and J dropped 6; count of bases not matched to a gene: 8. CDR3 length equals 15 residues. The CDR3 is CASRQSGREINEQFF. In nucleotides, the CDR3 is TGTGCCAGCAGACAAAGCGGGAGGGAAATCAATGAGCAGTTCTTC.

This sequence joins TRBV7-8 and TRBJ2-5, with D maybe TRBD2 (5 bases). Per the germline V gene, CDR1 is SGHVS and CDR2 is FQNEAQ. V shed 3 bases and J shed 4 bases, with 15 bases lying between them. The CDR3 extends over 15 amino acids. CDR3 loop: CASSFGRTGRETQYF. CDR3 in DNA: TGTGCCAGCAGCTTCGGCCGCACTGGGAGAGAGACCCAGTACTTC.

This clone was recorded a few times. V gene TRBV7-9 combines with J gene TRBJ2-3; D remains unclear. The germline V gene encodes CDR1 SEHNR and CDR2 FQNEAQ (reference sequence). The CDR3 covers 14 residues. V lost 4 bases and J lost 0, with 8 bases in between. In DNA form, the CDR3 reads TGTGCCAGCAGCTCGTCCTTAAGCACAGATACGCAGTATTTT. This translates into CASSSSLSTDTQYF.

This clone was detected only a few times. The missing conserved phenylalanine or tryptophan at the end of this CDR3 makes a read error likely. The V and J genes are TRBV9 and TRBJ2-7, with 9 bases lining up with TRBD1. The CDR3 runs to 14 residues. With 3 bases clipped from V and 5 bases from J, the junction kept 6 bases outside the gene matches. Germline CDR1 SGDLS, CDR2 YYNGEE. The CDR3 bases are TGTGCCAGCAGCGGCGGGACAGGGAGTAACGAGCAGTACCTC. Its translation: CASSGGTGSNEQYL.

In its sample, this clone was seen a few times. The rearrangement joins TRBV14 to TRBJ2-3, with 8 bases aligning to TRBD1. The CDR3 runs to 14 residues. J lost 6 bases, V lost 3 bases, and 5 bases had no gene match. Per germline, CDR1 SGHDN and CDR2 FVKESK. As DNA, the CDR3 is TGTGCCAGCAGCCACCGGGACAGGCGGGATACGCAGTATTTT. As protein: CASSHRDRRDTQYF.

The rearrangement links TRBV4-1 to TRBJ2-7, with 7 bases matching TRBD1. This CDR3 is built from 13 residues. With V trimmed by 4 bases and J by 3 bases, 3 bases remained unmatched. Per the germline V gene, CDR1 is MGHRA and CDR2 is YSYEKL. CDR3 nucleotide sequence: TGCGCCAGCAGCCCCCGGACAGGCTACGAGCAGTACTTC. It codes for CASSPRTGYEQYF.